Below are 17 T cell receptor beta chains sequenced from a single sample in a study of T cells in Graves' hyperthyroidism and ophthalmopathy. Using RNA transcripts as the source, TCR beta CDR3 regions were amplified. The HTBI primer set drove a first-round RT-PCR of the TCR CDR3. TCRdb re-analysed the multiplex PCR reads in MiXCR, keeping a single row per CDR3 protein. Found here are more than 500,000 distinct CDR3 sequences, 15% to 20% of them singletons; the top ten hold 3.8%. The material sequenced was blood. These receptor sequences come from a woman in her twenties or thirties with Graves' hyperthyroidism.

The chain couples TRBV3-1 to TRBJ2-2, with D possibly being TRBD1 or TRBD2 (5 bases each). The V and J ends lost 1 base and 5 bases respectively, with 8 bases between them. The CDR3 has 14 residues. Germline assignment: CDR1 LGHDT and CDR2 YNNKEL (reference sequence). The CDR3 coding sequence is TGTGCCAGCAGCCAAGTTTGGGGGACCGGGGAGCTGTTTTTT. Encoded protein: CASSQVWGTGELFF.

As to this clonotype: A much larger clone is a single base away; this may be a read error. The chain recombines TRBV20-1 with TRBJ1-1; D gene ambiguous. This CDR3 has 11 residues. CDR1 and CDR2 from the germline V gene are DFQATT and SNEGSKA (reference sequence). The CDR3 is CSAREGLKASF. CDR3 DNA: TGCAGTGCTAGAGAAGGGCTTAAGGCTTCCTTT.

This clonotype was detected many times. The V and J genes are TRBV12-3 or TRBV12-4 and TRBJ2-5; TRBD1 is a possible D gene (6 bases). The ends were cut back, 4 bases at V and 5 bases at J, with 20 bases in the middle. The CDR3 loop spans 16 amino acids. The CDR3 loop is CASSSDRITPGETQYF. The CDR3 DNA is TGTGCCAGCAGTTCTGACAGGATTACGCCGGGGGAGACCCAGTACTTC.

This clonotype was observed a few times. A read error is possible here, since a much larger clone lies one base away. This chain links TRBV11-2 with TRBJ2-1; D is perhaps TRBD1 or TRBD2 (5 bases each). V was pared by 3 bases and J by 8 bases, with 17 bases between. The CDR3 spans 15 residues. Looked up from germline, CDR1 is SGHAT and CDR2 is FQNNGV. The CDR3: CASSFAGTGLDEQFF. In nucleotides, the CDR3 is TGTGCCAGCAGCTTTGCCGGGACCGGCCTCGATGAGCAGTTCTTC. The full variable domain, in which reference TRBV11-2 and TRBJ2-1 provide the parts outside the CDR3, is EAGVAQSPRYKIIEKRQSVAFWCNPISGHATLYWYQQILGQGPKLLIQFQNNGVVDDSQLPKDRFSAERLKGVDSTLKIQPAKLEDSAVYLCASSFAGTGLDEQFFGPGTRLTVL.

This clonotype was observed a handful of times. V and J are TRBV30 and TRBJ2-1; D is perhaps TRBD2 (5 bases). CDR1 and CDR2 (germline): GTSNPN, SVGIG (reference sequence). V gave up 0 bases and J gave up 2 bases, with 17 bases separating them. CDR3 size: 17 residues. The CDR3 DNA sequence: TGTGCCTGGAGTGTCCTAGGACTTACATTGGCCTACAATGAGCAGTTCTTC. Protein sequence: CAWSVLGLTLAYNEQFF.

V usage is TRBV7-2 and J usage is TRBJ2-4; tentatively, D is TRBD1 or TRBD2 (5 bases each). CDR1 SGHTA and CDR2 FQGNSA come from the germline V gene. Trimming pared 1 base from V and 7 bases from J, leaving 11 bases between. The CDR3 covers 14 residues. CDR3 region: CASSLDGGTNIQYF. DNA of the CDR3: TGTGCCAGCAGCTTAGATGGGGGTACTAACATTCAGTACTTC.

This clonotype showed up many times. This chain joins TRBV2 and TRBJ2-5, with TRBD1 matching 10 bases. Germline loops: CDR1 SNHLY, CDR2 FYNNEI. The V segment lost 6 bases and the J segment 3 bases; nucleotides outside the gene matches: 1. The CDR3 covers 13 residues. The CDR3 here is CASSGTGEETQYF. The CDR3 region has the DNA TGTGCCAGCAGCGGGACAGGGGAAGAGACCCAGTACTTC.

V is TRBV7-3 and J is TRBJ2-1; 9 bases are a match to TRBD1. Germline V CDR1 and CDR2: SGHTA, FQGTGA. The V and J ends lost 6 bases and 6 bases, in that order; junction bases with no gene match: 9. CDR3 length: 15 amino acids. The CDR3 nucleotides are TGTGCCAGCAGTTTCACAGGGGGCACGGGCAATGAGCAGTTCTTC. Residues: CASSFTGGTGNEQFF.

This clonotype was seen at least ten times. The gene calls are TRBV18 and TRBJ2-5; 9 nucleotides align to TRBD2. Trimming removed 2 bases from V and 4 bases from J; junction bases left unmatched: 8. Germline V gene sequence: CDR1 KGHSH, CDR2 LQKENI. The CDR3 spans 16 residues. The CDR3 coding sequence is TGTGCCAGCTCACCAAGCTCAGCGGGAGGTGCAGAGACCCAGTACTTC. Its translation: CASSPSSAGGAETQYF.

This clonotype came up many times. The genes are TRBV2 and TRBJ2-3, with D possibly being TRBD2 (6 bases). The CDR3 loop spans 11 amino acids. Trimming cost V 8 bases and J 10 bases, with 13 bases left between them. Germline V lookup: CDR1 SNHLY, CDR2 FYNNEI. CDR3 loop: CASGGWAAQYF. The CDR3 DNA reads as TGTGCCAGCGGGGGGTGGGCCGCGCAGTATTTT.

CDR3 residues: CSASQGAGGQTQYF. CDR3 coding DNA: TGCAGTGCTAGCCAGGGGGCCGGTGGGCAGACCCAGTACTTC. This sequence joins TRBV20-1 and TRBJ2-5, with 8 nucleotides matching TRBD1. CDR1 and CDR2 from the germline V gene are DFQATT and SNEGSKA (reference sequence). J was trimmed by 6 bases and V by 3 bases; bases with no gene match: 9. This CDR3 spans 14 amino acids.

The table lists this clonotype with many counts. CDR3 sequence: CATQGAGTDTQYF. The CDR3, as DNA: TGTGCCACCCAGGGGGCAGGCACAGATACGCAGTATTTT. The chain has TRBV2 and TRBJ2-3; 8 nucleotides align to TRBD1. The V segment lost 10 bases and the J segment 1 base; nucleotides outside the gene matches: 4. The V gene's germline CDR1 is SNHLY and CDR2 FYNNEI. The CDR3 totals 13 residues.

This clonotype came up many times. This chain joins TRBV20-1 and TRBJ1-2, with no clear D. This CDR3 contains 15 residues. With 1 base removed from V and 5 bases from J, the gap between germline ends came to 17 bases. Germline V gene data show CDR1 as DFQATT and CDR2 as SNEGSKA (reference sequence). CDR3: CSARGYGRSGYGYTF. The CDR3 coding sequence is TGCAGTGCTAGAGGTTACGGCAGATCCGGGTATGGCTACACCTTC.

The rearrangement joins TRBV7-9 to TRBJ1-2; TRBD1 matches 7 bases. The CDR3 consists of 15 residues. Unmatched junction bases numbered 12, after V lost 5 bases and J lost 6 bases. Germline-derived CDR1 and CDR2 are SEHNR and FQNEAQ (reference sequence). CDR3 protein: CASSPKRTGQDGYTF. CDR3 DNA sequence: TGTGCCAGCAGCCCGAAGCGGACAGGTCAGGATGGCTACACCTTC.

In this sample, this clonotype turned up a few times. The rearrangement uses TRBV6-2 or TRBV6-3 and TRBJ2-1; 8 nucleotides match TRBD1. Germline CDR1 MNHEY, CDR2 SVGEGT. V trimming: 6 bases; J trimming: 6 bases; junction bases outside the gene matches: 13. The CDR3 spans 16 residues. CDR3 sequence reads: CASSLLGQAVSNEQFF. Here the CDR3 DNA reads TGTGCCAGCAGCCTATTGGGACAGGCGGTTTCCAATGAGCAGTTCTTC.

This clonotype was detected many times. V usage is TRBV5-1 and J usage is TRBJ2-7, with D uncertain. Trimming took off 1 base at V and 6 bases at J, with 14 bases between the two ends. This CDR3 is built from 14 residues. In germline, CDR1 is SGHRS, CDR2 YFSETQ. Here the CDR3 reads CASSLQVGPGEQYF. CDR3 nucleotides: TGCGCCAGCAGCTTGCAGGTAGGGCCGGGCGAGCAGTACTTC.

The table lists this clonotype with many counts. The chain is built from TRBV12-3 or TRBV12-4 and TRBJ2-1; 10 bases fit TRBD2. The CDR3 runs to 17 residues. With V trimmed by 1 base and J by 7 bases, 10 bases remained unmatched. The CDR3 DNA is TGTGCCAGCAGTTTAGAGGTTTCAGGACTAGCGGAGAATGAGCAGTTCTTC. Protein product: CASSLEVSGLAENEQFF.